This is a list of T cell receptor beta chains from one sample in a study of blood T cells in healthy people across ages. TCRdb used MiXCR to reprocess the 5' RACE reads, holding one entry per CDR3 protein. The repertoire holds about a million distinct CDR3 sequences, with around two fifths as singletons. The sequencing input was blood. These receptors were collected from a man between 18 and 35 years old in good health. The CDR3 runs from the conserved cysteine through the conserved F or W. A D gene is named only where the DNA matches it firmly. Size values are once, few and many counts, or a class for expanded clones, and some rows have none.

CDR3aa: CASSSELLDTQYF
CDR3nt: TGTGCCAGCAGTTCGGAATTATTAGATACGCAGTATTTT
j_gene: TRBJ2-3
v_gene: TRBV6-2/TRBV6-3
d_gene: -
abundance: few

CDR3aa: CASSLSGIRPRGDTEAFF
CDR3nt: TGTGCCAGCAGCTTAAGTGGAATCCGGCCCCGAGGGGACACTGAAGCTTTCTTT
j_gene: TRBJ1-1
v_gene: TRBV7-2
d_gene: -
abundance: -

CDR3aa: CASSRAGLNYGYTF
CDR3nt: TGTGCCAGCAGCCGAGCGGGCCTGAACTATGGCTACACCTTC
j_gene: TRBJ1-2
v_gene: TRBV12-3/TRBV12-4
d_gene: -
abundance: few

CDR3aa: CASSQDLFGAPYEQYF
CDR3nt: TGCGCCAGCAGCCAAGATTTGTTCGGGGCGCCCTACGAGCAGTACTTC
j_gene: TRBJ2-7
v_gene: TRBV4-3
d_gene: -
abundance: -

CDR3aa: CASSLVRGPDTQYF
CDR3nt: TGTGCCAGCAGTTTGGTCAGGGGGCCTGATACGCAGTATTTT
j_gene: TRBJ2-3
v_gene: TRBV12-3/TRBV12-4
d_gene: TRBD1
abundance: -

CDR3aa: CSVETDPDYGYTF
CDR3nt: TGCAGCGTTGAGACGGATCCCGACTATGGCTACACCTTC
j_gene: TRBJ1-2
v_gene: TRBV29-1
d_gene: -
abundance: few

CDR3aa: CASSQGGASHEQFF
CDR3nt: TGCGCCAGCAGCCAAGGCGGAGCTTCGCATGAGCAGTTCTTC
j_gene: TRBJ2-1
v_gene: TRBV4-3
d_gene: -
abundance: few

CDR3aa: CASSFTLAENIQYF
CDR3nt: TGTGCCAGCAGTTTCACGCTAGCTGAAAACATTCAGTACTTC
j_gene: TRBJ2-4
v_gene: TRBV12-3/TRBV12-4
d_gene: -
abundance: -

CDR3aa: CASSVGAGRPDTQYF
CDR3nt: TGTGCCAGCAGCGTAGGGGCAGGGAGGCCAGATACGCAGTATTTT
j_gene: TRBJ2-3
v_gene: TRBV9
d_gene: -
abundance: -

CDR3aa: CASSQELAGAEQFF
CDR3nt: TGCGCCAGCAGCCAAGAACTAGCAGGAGCTGAGCAGTTCTTC
j_gene: TRBJ2-1
v_gene: TRBV4-3
d_gene: -
abundance: many

CDR3aa: CASSFKYF
CDR3nt: TGTGCCAGCAGCTTTAAGTATTTT
j_gene: TRBJ2-3
v_gene: TRBV7-2
d_gene: -
abundance: few

CDR3aa: CASSLQAGALAEAFF
CDR3nt: TGCGCCAGCAGCTTGCAGGCAGGGGCCCTAGCCGAAGCTTTCTTT
j_gene: TRBJ1-1
v_gene: TRBV5-1
d_gene: -
abundance: few

CDR3aa: CASNRDRIITDTQYF
CDR3nt: TGTGCCAGTAACCGGGACAGGATTATCACAGATACGCAGTATTTT
j_gene: TRBJ2-3
v_gene: TRBV6-2/TRBV6-3
d_gene: TRBD1
abundance: few

CDR3aa: CASSFSPQPQHF
CDR3nt: TGTGCCAGCAGTTTCAGCCCTCAGCCCCAGCATTTT
j_gene: TRBJ1-5
v_gene: TRBV12-3/TRBV12-4
d_gene: -
abundance: -

CDR3aa: CASSLAVWNSPLHF
CDR3nt: TGTGCCAGCAGTTTAGCAGTTTGGAATTCACCCCTCCACTTT
j_gene: TRBJ1-6
v_gene: TRBV12-3/TRBV12-4
d_gene: -
abundance: few

CDR3aa: CASRTDRAENTEAFF
CDR3nt: TGTGCCAGCAGAACCGACAGGGCGGAGAACACTGAAGCTTTCTTT
j_gene: TRBJ1-1
v_gene: TRBV6-5
d_gene: TRBD1
abundance: few

CDR3aa: CASSSPASSSSGNTIYF
CDR3nt: TGTGCCAGCAGCTCCCCGGCGTCCAGCAGCTCTGGAAACACCATATATTTT
j_gene: TRBJ1-3
v_gene: TRBV5-4
d_gene: -
abundance: -

CDR3aa: CASSFREGAEADTQYF
CDR3nt: TGTGCCAGCAGCTTCAGGGAGGGGGCAGAGGCAGATACGCAGTATTTT
j_gene: TRBJ2-3
v_gene: TRBV11-2
d_gene: -
abundance: -

CDR3aa: CASRKTAANTEAFF
CDR3nt: TGTGCCAGCAGAAAGACAGCAGCTAACACTGAAGCTTTCTTT
j_gene: TRBJ1-1
v_gene: TRBV6-6
d_gene: -
abundance: -

CDR3aa: CSAPDQKAESTDTQYF
CDR3nt: TGCAGTGCTCCCGACCAGAAAGCTGAAAGCACAGATACGCAGTATTTT
j_gene: TRBJ2-3
v_gene: TRBV20-1
d_gene: -
abundance: -

CDR3aa: CSARKRGQETQYF
CDR3nt: TGCAGTGCCCGAAAGAGGGGCCAAGAGACCCAGTACTTC
j_gene: TRBJ2-5
v_gene: TRBV20-1
d_gene: -
abundance: -

CDR3aa: CASSQDGAGYGYTF
CDR3nt: TGTGCCAGCAGCCAAGATGGTGCAGGGTATGGCTACACCTTC
j_gene: TRBJ1-2
v_gene: TRBV14
d_gene: -
abundance: -

CDR3aa: CATSTGTTGPSGNTIYF
CDR3nt: TGTGCCACCAGCACTGGAACTACGGGGCCCTCTGGAAACACCATATATTTT
j_gene: TRBJ1-3
v_gene: TRBV24-1
d_gene: -
abundance: few

CDR3aa: CAISAAAATNYGYTF
CDR3nt: TGTGCCATCAGTGCGGCAGCTGCTACTAACTATGGCTACACCTTC
j_gene: TRBJ1-2
v_gene: TRBV10-3
d_gene: -
abundance: few

CDR3aa: CAISEGPSNQPQHF
CDR3nt: TGTGCCATCAGTGAGGGCCCGAGCAATCAGCCCCAGCATTTT
j_gene: TRBJ1-5
v_gene: TRBV10-3
d_gene: -
abundance: -

CDR3aa: CASSPVGTTYEQYF
CDR3nt: TGTGCCAGCAGCCCAGTTGGCACAACATACGAGCAGTACTTC
j_gene: TRBJ2-7
v_gene: TRBV7-2
d_gene: -
abundance: -

CDR3aa: CASSLYRKTEAFF
CDR3nt: TGTGCCAGCAGCTTATACAGGAAGACTGAAGCTTTCTTT
j_gene: TRBJ1-1
v_gene: TRBV11-1
d_gene: -
abundance: few

CDR3aa: CASSLGDADTQYF
CDR3nt: TGTGCCAGCAGCTTGGGGGATGCAGATACGCAGTATTTT
j_gene: TRBJ2-3
v_gene: TRBV5-5
d_gene: -
abundance: -

CDR3aa: CSARIGGREQFF
CDR3nt: TGCAGTGCCCGGATCGGCGGGCGTGAGCAGTTCTTC
j_gene: TRBJ2-1
v_gene: TRBV20-1
d_gene: -
abundance: -

CDR3aa: CASSFGQEGETQYF
CDR3nt: TGCGCCAGCAGCTTCGGACAGGAGGGGGAGACCCAGTACTTC
j_gene: TRBJ2-5
v_gene: TRBV5-1
d_gene: -
abundance: -

CDR3aa: CAISERDRGLYEQYF
CDR3nt: TGTGCCATCAGTGAGAGGGACAGGGGGCTCTACGAGCAGTACTTC
j_gene: TRBJ2-7
v_gene: TRBV10-3
d_gene: TRBD1
abundance: once

CDR3aa: CASSPYGGTPGETQYF
CDR3nt: TGTGCCAGCTCCCCTTACGGCGGAACACCCGGGGAGACCCAGTACTTC
j_gene: TRBJ2-5
v_gene: TRBV27
d_gene: -
abundance: -

CDR3aa: CASSDRGLADYEQYF
CDR3nt: TGTGCCAGCAGTGATCGGGGACTAGCGGACTACGAGCAGTACTTC
j_gene: TRBJ2-7
v_gene: TRBV6-4
d_gene: TRBD2
abundance: few

CDR3aa: CSAPRLRDTSPYEQYF
CDR3nt: TGCAGTGCTCCCCGCCTACGGGACACATCCCCCTACGAGCAGTACTTC
j_gene: TRBJ2-7
v_gene: TRBV20-1
d_gene: -
abundance: -

CDR3aa: CAIRQADTEAFF
CDR3nt: TGTGCCATCAGACAGGCGGACACTGAAGCTTTCTTT
j_gene: TRBJ1-1
v_gene: TRBV10-3
d_gene: -
abundance: -

CDR3aa: CSAQGSLGRLNTEAFF
CDR3nt: TGCAGCGCCCAGGGGAGTCTGGGACGTCTGAACACTGAAGCTTTCTTT
j_gene: TRBJ1-1
v_gene: TRBV29-1
d_gene: -
abundance: -

CDR3aa: CASSLGLSSGELPDTQYF
CDR3nt: TGCGCCAGCAGCTTGGGTCTTTCCTCCGGGGAGCTCCCAGATACGCAGTATTTT
j_gene: TRBJ2-3
v_gene: TRBV5-1
d_gene: -
abundance: few

CDR3aa: CATSRDADLNEQFF
CDR3nt: TGTGCCACCAGCAGAGATGCTGACTTGAATGAGCAGTTCTTC
j_gene: TRBJ2-1
v_gene: TRBV15
d_gene: -
abundance: -

CDR3aa: CASSQEVVRADTQYF
CDR3nt: TGTGCCAGCAGCCAGGAAGTTGTACGAGCAGATACGCAGTATTTT
j_gene: TRBJ2-3
v_gene: TRBV7-9
d_gene: -
abundance: few

CDR3aa: CASSPGQVPFF
CDR3nt: TGTGCCAGCTCCCCAGGACAGGTTCCTTTCTTT
j_gene: TRBJ1-1
v_gene: TRBV18
d_gene: TRBD1
abundance: -

CDR3aa: CASMTATGVYEQYF
CDR3nt: TGCGCCAGCATGACAGCCACTGGAGTTTACGAGCAGTACTTC
j_gene: TRBJ2-7
v_gene: TRBV5-1
d_gene: -
abundance: few

CDR3aa: CSAPQGANGYTF
CDR3nt: TGCAGTGCTCCCCAGGGGGCGAATGGCTACACCTTC
j_gene: TRBJ1-2
v_gene: TRBV20-1
d_gene: TRBD1
abundance: -

CDR3aa: CASSVGLPVRRAYYGYTF
CDR3nt: TGTGCCAGCAGCGTAGGATTGCCAGTAAGAAGAGCCTACTATGGCTACACCTTC
j_gene: TRBJ1-2
v_gene: TRBV9
d_gene: -
abundance: few

CDR3aa: CASSQTGADGIQYF
CDR3nt: TGTGCCAGCAGCCAGACAGGGGCGGATGGCATTCAGTACTTC
j_gene: TRBJ2-4
v_gene: TRBV7-8
d_gene: TRBD1
abundance: -

CDR3aa: CASSYDDRGFAFF
CDR3nt: TGTGCCAGCAGTTACGACGACAGGGGGTTCGCTTTCTTT
j_gene: TRBJ1-1
v_gene: TRBV6-2/TRBV6-3
d_gene: TRBD1
abundance: few

CDR3aa: CASNTQGGTEAFF
CDR3nt: TGTGCCAGCAATACACAGGGAGGCACTGAAGCTTTCTTT
j_gene: TRBJ1-1
v_gene: TRBV27
d_gene: -
abundance: few

CDR3aa: CASSQDRGGRGGNHNEQFF
CDR3nt: TGTGCCAGCAGCCAAGATCGAGGCGGGCGGGGAGGTAATCACAATGAGCAGTTCTTC
j_gene: TRBJ2-1
v_gene: TRBV4-2
d_gene: -
abundance: -

CDR3aa: CASSLGGFSEQYF
CDR3nt: TGTGCCAGCAGCTTAGGAGGTTTCAGCGAGCAGTACTTC
j_gene: TRBJ2-7
v_gene: TRBV7-9
d_gene: -
abundance: -

CDR3aa: CSVGVGRIQETQYF
CDR3nt: TGCAGCGTTGGGGTAGGACGGATCCAAGAGACCCAGTACTTC
j_gene: TRBJ2-5
v_gene: TRBV29-1
d_gene: -
abundance: many

CDR3aa: CASSQSRGMGVSQPQHF
CDR3nt: TGCGCCAGCAGCCAAAGTAGAGGAATGGGGGTGAGTCAGCCCCAGCATTTT
j_gene: TRBJ1-5
v_gene: TRBV4-1
d_gene: -
abundance: -

CDR3aa: CASSHRPRGVSSTGTQYF
CDR3nt: TGTGCCAGCAGCCACAGACCCCGGGGGGTTTCTAGCACAGGTACGCAGTATTTT
j_gene: TRBJ2-3
v_gene: TRBV5-6
d_gene: TRBD2
abundance: -

CDR3aa: CASSTLAGSTDTQYF
CDR3nt: TGTGCCAGCAGTACACTAGCGGGGAGCACAGATACGCAGTATTTT
j_gene: TRBJ2-3
v_gene: TRBV28
d_gene: TRBD2
abundance: many

CDR3aa: CASSLDFARGHRYEQYF
CDR3nt: TGTGCCAGCAGCTTAGACTTCGCGCGGGGGCATCGGTACGAGCAGTACTTC
j_gene: TRBJ2-7
v_gene: TRBV7-2
d_gene: -
abundance: few

CDR3aa: CASSPTPSGGNYGYTF
CDR3nt: TGTGCCAGCAGTCCCACCCCATCAGGGGGTAACTATGGCTACACCTTC
j_gene: TRBJ1-2
v_gene: TRBV28
d_gene: TRBD1
abundance: -

CDR3aa: CASSLGARNNEQFF
CDR3nt: TGTGCCAGCAGCTTGGGGGCACGGAACAATGAGCAGTTCTTC
j_gene: TRBJ2-1
v_gene: TRBV5-6
d_gene: -
abundance: -

CDR3aa: CASRTPPEQFF
CDR3nt: TGTGCCAGCCGAACCCCTCCTGAGCAGTTCTTC
j_gene: TRBJ2-1
v_gene: TRBV25-1
d_gene: -
abundance: -

CDR3aa: CASTIGGNQPQHF
CDR3nt: TGTGCCAGCACCATTGGTGGGAATCAGCCCCAGCATTTT
j_gene: TRBJ1-5
v_gene: TRBV12-3/TRBV12-4
d_gene: -
abundance: -

CDR3aa: CASSLMGGQGITEAFF
CDR3nt: TGTGCCAGCAGCTTAATGGGCGGACAGGGCATCACTGAAGCTTTCTTT
j_gene: TRBJ1-1
v_gene: TRBV7-3
d_gene: TRBD1
abundance: few

CDR3aa: CASSVRDRVSYEQYF
CDR3nt: TGTGCCAGCAGTGTCCGGGACAGGGTCTCCTACGAGCAGTACTTC
j_gene: TRBJ2-7
v_gene: TRBV27
d_gene: TRBD1
abundance: -